This T cell receptor (beta chain) derives from a study of cytomegalovirus exposure and HLA in healthy donors. Whole-study findings and limits: Under in vitro conditions, a few CMV-associated chains were confirmed as specific for CMV antigens.

The CDR3 has 16 residues. From germline, CDR1 is KGHSH and CDR2 LQKENI. The ends lost 3 bases at V and 1 base at J; junction bases unmatched: 8. This clone showed up just a few times. Its antigen is undetermined. Some clones are missing from TCRdb's copy, which holds only in-frame ones; the method was immunoSEQ multiplex PCR. This table holds about 110,000 clones, 88% found once. Sequenced sample: PBMCs. The source is a woman under 30 in good health and CMV-seropositive. The rearrangement links TRBV18 to TRBJ2-7, with 8 bases lining up with TRBD1. The CDR3 reads CASSPRGRTGSYEQYF. CDR3 nucleotides: TGTGCCAGCTCACCCCGGGGGAGGACAGGGTCCTACGAGCAGTACTTC.